Shown below are 14 T cell receptor beta chains from a single sample sequenced in a study of identical twins. TCRdb reprocessed the 5' RACE reads with MiXCR, giving one entry per CDR3 protein. The sample lists 500,000 to 550,000 distinct CDR3 sequences; approximately 20% were seen once. These records were also assigned to another study, of yellow fever vaccine responses in identical twins.

Sequenced material: CD4+ T cells sorted from blood. Every receptor here comes from a woman younger than 35 in good health.

The chain carries TRBV28 and TRBJ1-5; D is undetermined. The germline gives CDR1 MDHEN, CDR2 SYDVKM. V was pared by 3 bases and J by 5 bases, with 8 bases between. The CDR3 consists of 13 residues. CDR3 DNA sequence: TGTGCCAGCAGTTTTTACCGAGATCAGCCCCAGCATTTT. Translation gives CASSFYRDQPQHF.

The J gene is TRBJ2-7, the V gene TRBV2; perhaps D is TRBD1 or TRBD2 (5 bases each). The CDR3 has 14 residues. Trimming removed 3 bases at V and 2 bases at J, with 11 bases between. Germline lookup yields CDR1 SNHLY and CDR2 FYNNEI. CDR3 residues: CASSEGLATYEQYF. The DNA for the CDR3 is TGTGCCAGCAGTGAGGGGCTAGCTACCTACGAGCAGTACTTC.

The genes are TRBV2 and TRBJ2-1; TRBD2 matches 11 bases. The CDR3 consists of 15 residues. The germline CDR1 and CDR2 sequences are SNHLY and FYNNEI. Germline trimming cut 6 bases from V and 6 bases from J; bases unmatched to any gene: 7. As DNA, the CDR3 is TGTGCCAGCAGGGCGGGACTAGCGGAGGGCAATGAGCAGTTCTTC. It is translated as CASRAGLAEGNEQFF.

This clonotype has a handful of counts. The chain couples TRBV6-2 or TRBV6-3 to TRBJ2-7; 10 bases line up with TRBD2. After removal of 6 bases from V and 4 bases from J, the junction contained 6 bases not matched to a gene. The CDR3 runs to 14 residues. Germline-derived CDR1 and CDR2 are MNHEY and SVGEGT. Here the CDR3 reads CASRNSGRTYEQYF. The CDR3 DNA reads TGTGCCAGCAGAAATAGCGGGAGGACGTACGAGCAGTACTTC.

This clonotype was counted a few times. V gene TRBV19 combines with J gene TRBJ2-5; TRBD2 agrees at 7 bases. V was clipped by 5 bases and J by 5 bases; unmatched bases: 8. This CDR3 region has 14 residues. CDR1 and CDR2 (germline): LNHDA, SQIVND (reference sequence). The CDR3 DNA reads as TGTGCCAGTAGTTCCATAATAGCGGGCGAGACCCAGTACTTC. Protein product: CASSSIIAGETQYF.

This clonotype was detected only once. The rearrangement joins TRBV12-2 to TRBJ2-7. TRBV12-2 is a recognized pseudogene. CDR3 length: 10 residues. CDR3 nucleotide sequence: TGTGCAAGTCGCTTAGCGGAGCAGTACGTC. Protein product: CASRLAEQYV.

The chain recombines TRBV7-9 with TRBJ2-7; D possibly matches TRBD1 or TRBD2 (6 bases each). This CDR3 spans 15 amino acids. Trimming left V 4 bases short and J 2 bases short, with 15 bases between. Per the germline V gene, CDR1 is SEHNR and CDR2 is FQNEAQ (reference sequence). The CDR3 region has the DNA TGTGCCAGCAGCTGGGTCGGGGGCAAACCCTACGAGCAGTACTTC. Translation: CASSWVGGKPYEQYF.

This clonotype came up a few times. V gene TRBV12-3 or TRBV12-4 combines with J gene TRBJ1-6, with no clear D. This CDR3 is 13 amino acids long. Trimming cost V 7 bases and J 9 bases, with 13 bases left between them. In DNA form, the CDR3 reads TGTGCCAGCACCCTCAACGTGGCTTCACCCCTCCACTTT. Encoded protein: CASTLNVASPLHF.

The chain links TRBV7-9 to TRBJ1-1, with D unresolved. V was clipped by 5 bases and J by 1 base, with 11 bases between them. From germline, CDR1 is SEHNR and CDR2 FQNEAQ (reference sequence). This CDR3 is built from 14 residues. In nucleotides, the CDR3 is TGTGCCAGCAGCCAATCGACTTGGAACACTGAAGCTTTCTTT. It encodes CASSQSTWNTEAFF.

In DNA, the CDR3 is TGCAGTGCGTCGACTAGCGGGTACGGCACAGATACGCAGTATTTT. Translation gives CSASTSGYGTDTQYF. The chain joins TRBV20-1 to TRBJ2-3; 10 bases align to TRBD2. Trimming cost V 6 bases and J 1 base; bases outside gene matches: 7. Germline-derived CDR1 and CDR2 are DFQATT and SNEGSKA (reference sequence). The CDR3 sequence is 15 residues long.

This chain uses TRBV7-9 with TRBJ2-4, with a tentative D call TRBD1 (8 bases). Germline assignment: CDR1 SEHNR and CDR2 FQNEAQ (reference sequence). The CDR3 loop spans 15 amino acids. Trimming shortened V by 2 bases and J by 6 bases, and 14 bases separated the two germline ends. Here the CDR3 reads CASSLPQGGGNIQYF. The CDR3 bases are TGTGCCAGCAGCTTACCACAGGGGGGGGGAAACATTCAGTACTTC.

The chain combines TRBV12-5 with TRBJ2-3; no reliable D call. This CDR3 is built from 13 residues. The germline V and J ends were trimmed by 6 bases and 6 bases, with 13 bases remaining between them. Germline CDR1 and CDR2: LGHNT and FRNRAP. CDR3 in amino acids: CASGDQVVDTQYF. The CDR3 DNA follows: TGTGCTAGTGGGGATCAAGTCGTGGATACGCAGTATTTT.

Concerning this clonotype: Germline is not matched at one junction end, which may reflect a read error. This chain links TRBV15 with TRBJ2-5; D might be TRBD2 (6 bases). Germline V gene sequence: CDR1 LNHNV, CDR2 YYDKDF (reference sequence). The CDR3 spans 18 residues. The CDR3 nucleotides are TGTGCCACGAGCAAATGGGGGGACCTAAATACCGGCAAAGAGACCCAGTACTTC. Amino acids: CATSKWGDLNTGKETQYF.

This rearrangement joins TRBV12-3 or TRBV12-4 to TRBJ2-5; 7 bases match TRBD1. The CDR3 extends over 17 amino acids. The V segment lost 6 bases and the J segment 3 bases; nucleotides outside the gene matches: 16. The CDR3 loop is CASRLGQGVTDEETQYF. The CDR3 nucleotides are TGTGCCAGCAGACTAGGTCAGGGGGTGACGGACGAAGAGACCCAGTACTTC.